This TCR beta chain was identified in a study of cytomegalovirus exposure and HLA in healthy donors. Study outcomes and limitations: Donors were assumed by presence/absence analyses to have roughly uniform sequencing depth. Many donors carried some public TCRs, although rarity characterized most TCR sequences. Immune exposure information available was restricted to CMV serostatus. A later analysis showed HLA-associated TCR beta chains outstripping equally common others in clonal expansion.

Researchers ran the PCR with 60 Vbeta and 13 Jbeta primers. Sequencing used immunoSEQ multiplex PCR; TCRdb keeps in-frame clones, though not all of them. The sample yields under 200,000 clones, about 86% seen once. In the case of this clone: Its antigen is not identified.

The CDR3 has 15 residues. V lost 2 bases, J lost 6 bases, and 9 bases stayed unmatched. Per germline, CDR1 SGHAT and CDR2 FQNNGV. The specimen sequenced was PBMCs. The origin of this receptor is a woman under 30 in good health and CMV-seronegative. The chain links TRBV11-2 to TRBJ2-7; TRBD2 matches 8 bases. CDR3 loop: CASSLMRTGGREQYF. CDR3 in DNA: TGTGCCAGCAGCTTAATGCGAACGGGGGGGCGCGAGCAGTACTTC.